This entry lists 8 T cell receptor beta chains sequenced from one sample in a study of blood T cells in healthy people across ages. Alongside a J-beta primer mix, a sample-barcoded 5' primer served in a second PCR lasting about 7 to 12 cycles. TCRdb called the 5' RACE reads again in MiXCR, with one record for every CDR3 protein. Found here are about 1.8 million distinct CDR3 sequences, approximately 50% of them singletons; the top ten hold less than 2.5%. The sample taken for sequencing was blood. The receptors derive from a woman aged 40-49 years in good health.

A few counts support this clonotype. The rearrangement uses TRBV12-3 or TRBV12-4 and TRBJ2-1, with no clear D. This CDR3 has 13 residues. V shed 6 bases and J shed 6 bases, with 12 bases lying between them. CDR3 in amino acids: CASRLDNRNEQFF. In DNA, the CDR3 is TGTGCCAGCAGACTCGACAATCGCAATGAGCAGTTCTTC.

This clonotype came up many times. This chain links TRBV29-1 with TRBJ2-1, with 7 nucleotides matching TRBD2. CDR3 length equals 12 residues. The V gene end was trimmed by 8 bases and the J gene end by 6 bases; junction bases not matched to a gene: 7. In germline, CDR1 is SQVTM, CDR2 ANQGSEA. Here the CDR3 reads CSFRGVANEQFF. The CDR3 bases are TGCAGCTTCCGGGGGGTCGCCAATGAGCAGTTCTTC.

The chain couples TRBV28 to TRBJ2-2, with a weak D call TRBD2 (5 bases). The CDR3 covers 15 residues. The germline CDR1 and CDR2 sequences are MDHEN and SYDVKM. V lost 7 bases, J lost 0 bases, and 12 bases lay in between. For the CDR3, the DNA is TGTGCCAGCATTAGAGGGAGCGCGAACACCGGGGAGCTGTTTTTT. Translated, it gives CASIRGSANTGELFF.

V usage is TRBV6-5 and J usage is TRBJ1-2; D is perhaps TRBD1 (6 bases). Trimming left V 0 bases short and J 4 bases short, with 18 bases between. This CDR3 spans 17 amino acids. Germline V gene data show CDR1 as MNHEY and CDR2 as SVGAGI. CDR3 DNA sequence: TGTGCCAGCAGTTACTCGCCGGGACAAGGGACCCTCTATGGCTACACCTTC. Translated, it gives CASSYSPGQGTLYGYTF.

V gene TRBV6-1 combines with J gene TRBJ2-5; 9 nucleotides line up with TRBD2. Looked up from germline, CDR1 is MNHNS and CDR2 is SASEGT. V lost 4 bases and J lost 4; bases outside the gene matches: 4. CDR3 size: 14 residues. The CDR3 loop reads CASSGYSGGETQYF. CDR3 nucleotide sequence: TGTGCCAGCAGTGGATATAGCGGGGGAGAGACCCAGTACTTC.

CDR3 amino acids: CASRSAKYRERETQYF. The DNA of the CDR3 is TGTGCCAGCAGATCCGCGAAATACAGGGAACGTGAGACCCAGTACTTC. This chain connects TRBV12-3 or TRBV12-4 to TRBJ2-5; D is possibly TRBD1 (6 bases). The CDR3 is 16 residues long. Deletions cut 6 bases from V and 5 bases from J, with 22 bases between.

The chain couples TRBV27 to TRBJ1-4; D is unclear. The germline V and J ends were trimmed by 6 bases and 7 bases, with 15 bases remaining between them. This CDR3 comprises 14 residues. Germline CDR1 MNHEY, CDR2 SMNVEV (reference sequence). The CDR3 reads CASSPRRAGEKLFF. The CDR3 DNA sequence: TGTGCCAGCAGCCCCCGGCGGGCAGGTGAAAAACTGTTTTTT.

The chain links TRBV28 to TRBJ1-2; 7 bases align to TRBD1. There are 14 residues in the CDR3. V trimming: 2 bases; J trimming: 4 bases; junction bases outside the gene matches: 4. The germline V gene has CDR1 MDHEN and CDR2 SYDVKM. In DNA form, the CDR3 reads TGTGCCAGCAGTTTAAGGGGGCTGAGCTATGGCTACACCTTC. It specifies CASSLRGLSYGYTF.